This entry lists 4 T cell receptor beta chains sequenced from one sample in a study of cytomegalovirus exposure and HLA in healthy donors. The PCR had 60 Vbeta and 13 Jbeta primers. Clones were sequenced by immunoSEQ multiplex PCR, and TCRdb holds only the in-frame ones, with some missing. This sample has about 230,000 clones, with more than 75% found just once. The sequencing sample was made of PBMCs. Every receptor here comes from a human donor in good health.

The genes are TRBV10-3 and TRBJ2-2, with D uncertain. The CDR3 length is 17 residues. Germline V gene lookup returns CDR1 ENHRY and CDR2 SYGVKD. Trimming pared 3 bases from V and 0 bases from J, leaving 14 bases between. The CDR3 nucleotides read TGTGCCATCAGTGAAGAGCCTAGACTCTCGAACACCGGGGAGCTGTTTTTT. Translation gives CAISEEPRLSNTGELFF.

The chain couples TRBV29-1 to TRBJ1-2; D not certain. CDR1 is SQVTM and CDR2 is ANQGSEA in the germline V gene. The ends were cut back, 3 bases at V and 2 bases at J, with 7 bases in the middle. This CDR3 comprises 12 residues. Here the CDR3 reads CSVEGSNYGYTF. CDR3 nucleotide sequence: TGCAGCGTTGAGGGCTCCAACTATGGCTACACCTTC.

The chain couples TRBV5-1 to TRBJ2-1; 8 bases are shared with TRBD2. Looked up from germline, CDR1 is SGHRS and CDR2 is YFSETQ. CDR3 size: 15 residues. V shed 0 bases and J 6 bases; nucleotides not matched to a gene: 5. The CDR3 loop reads CASSLGVLAGNEQFF. DNA for the CDR3: TGCGCCAGCAGCTTGGGGGTCCTAGCGGGCAATGAGCAGTTCTTC.

In this sample, this clone turned up a few times. The chain's CDR3 is CASKRNTEAFF. DNA for the CDR3: TGTGCCAGCAAGAGGAACACTGAAGCTTTCTTT. The chain links TRBV28 to TRBJ1-1; D not certain. CDR1 is MDHEN, CDR2 SYDVKM, per germline. Trimming pared 7 bases from V and 1 base from J, leaving 4 bases between. The CDR3 is 11 amino acids.